These 21 T cell receptor beta chains were sequenced from one sample in a study of CD8+CD57+ T cells in acquired aplastic anemia. Profiling of TCR beta VDJ combinations and CDR3 sequences used genomic DNA as template. Each CDR3 protein is one row after TCRdb ran MiXCR on the reads. The sample consists of more than 150,000 distinct CDR3 sequences, less than 55% of them appearing once. Input material: sorted CD4+, CD8+, or CD8+CD57+ T cells (not recorded which) from PBMCs. The receptors derive from a human donor in good health.

Comments on this clonotype: A much larger clone lies a single base off, so this may be a read error. This rearrangement joins TRBV7-9 to TRBJ1-4; 10 bases are a match to TRBD1. Germline CDR1 and CDR2: SEHNR and FQNEAQ (reference sequence). CDR3 size: 14 residues. The CDR3: CASSKGQGNERLFF. As DNA, the CDR3 is TGTGCCAGCAGCAAGGGACAGGGGAATGAAAGACTGTTTTTT.

The rearrangement uses TRBV20-1 and TRBJ2-3; D remains unclear. Trimming took 0 bases from V and 7 from J, leaving 14 bases between them. CDR3 length: 14 residues. CDR1 and CDR2 (germline): DFQATT, SNEGSKA (reference sequence). The DNA of the CDR3 is TGCAGTGCTAGAGATTACAGAATGAAAAATACGCAGTATTTT. Its protein is CSARDYRMKNTQYF.

Ten or more counts support this clonotype. The junction departs from the called germline gene at one end, perhaps through a read error. V is TRBV19 and J is TRBJ1-1; no clear D gene. The germline V gene encodes CDR1 LNHDA and CDR2 SQIVND (reference sequence). The CDR3 is 13 amino acids. The CDR3 DNA is TGTGCCAGTAGGATAGGCATGAACACTGAAGCTTTCTTT. This gives the protein CASRIGMNTEAFF.

This clonotype has a handful of counts. The chain joins TRBV24-1 to TRBJ2-3, with 7 bases identical to TRBD2. Trimming removed 4 bases from V and 1 base from J; junction bases left unmatched: 10. The CDR3 totals 17 residues. Germline V gene data show CDR1 as KGHDR and CDR2 as SFDVKD. In DNA form, the CDR3 reads TGTGCCACCAGTGAATGGGACTACGGATTGGGCACAGATACGCAGTATTTT. Translating it yields CATSEWDYGLGTDTQYF.

This clonotype has just a few counts. In DNA, the CDR3 is TGTGCCAGCAGTGTACAAGCGGGAGTCGGGGATGAGCAGTTCTTC. This sequence encodes CASSVQAGVGDEQFF. The rearrangement joins TRBV2 to TRBJ2-1; TRBD2 aligns across 8 bases. CDR1 SNHLY and CDR2 FYNNEI come from the germline V gene. Unmatched junction bases numbered 10, after V lost 4 bases and J lost 8 bases. The CDR3 has 15 residues. The entire variable domain, with the rest obtained from reference TRBV2 and TRBJ2-1, is as follows: EPEVTQTPSHQVTQMGQEVILRCVPISNHLYFYWYRQILGQKVEFLVSFYNNEISEKSEIFDDQFSVERPDGSNFTLKIRSTKLEDSAMYFCASSVQAGVGDEQFFGPGTRLTVL.

In this sample, this clonotype turned up many times. The chain uses TRBV20-1 and TRBJ2-7; D gene ambiguous. This CDR3 is 14 amino acids long. The V end was cut by 3 bases, the J end by 0 bases, with 12 bases between. Germline-derived CDR1 and CDR2 are DFQATT and SNEGSKA (reference sequence). The CDR3 loop is CSARSLGYSYEQYF. For the CDR3, the DNA is TGCAGTGCTAGGTCGTTGGGATACTCCTACGAGCAGTACTTC.

The J gene is TRBJ2-1, the V gene TRBV20-1; possible D gene TRBD2, 6 bases. Trimming shortened V by 6 bases and J by 8 bases, and 11 bases separated the two germline ends. Per germline, CDR1 DFQATT and CDR2 SNEGSKA (reference sequence). The CDR3 totals 11 residues. CDR3 in DNA: TGCAGTGCGCCGTCGGGGGATGAGCAGTTCTTC. Its translation: CSAPSGDEQFF.

V and J are TRBV28 and TRBJ1-2; D not certain. There are 13 residues in the CDR3. Trimming shortened V by 3 bases and J by 8 bases, and 13 bases separated the two germline ends. The germline V gene has CDR1 MDHEN and CDR2 SYDVKM. CDR3: CASSLWTVGGYTF. Here the CDR3 DNA reads TGTGCCAGCAGTTTGTGGACGGTGGGGGGCTACACCTTC.

This chain links TRBV12-3 or TRBV12-4 with TRBJ1-1, with a possible D match to TRBD1 (5 bases). V shed 3 bases and J shed 10 bases, with 12 bases lying between them. The CDR3 runs to 12 residues. The CDR3 coding sequence is TGTGCCAGCAGTTTTTCAGGGACTCGAGCTTTCTTT. As protein: CASSFSGTRAFF.

This clonotype has at least ten counts. V is TRBV20-1 and J is TRBJ2-1; no clear D gene. CDR3 size: 16 residues. V lost 4 bases, J lost 2 bases, and 18 bases lay in between. CDR1 is DFQATT and CDR2 is SNEGSKA in the germline V gene (reference sequence). The CDR3 nucleotides are TGCAGTGCTAAAGGATCGGTGGAAATCGCCTACAATGAGCAGTTCTTC. Translation gives CSAKGSVEIAYNEQFF.

The genes are TRBV20-1 and TRBJ2-5; 11 bases are shared with TRBD2. Germline values: CDR1 DFQATT, CDR2 SNEGSKA (reference sequence). Unmatched junction bases numbered 11, after V lost 4 bases and J lost 7 bases. This CDR3 region has 15 residues. CDR3 amino acids: CSATALGTSGGTQYF. Written as DNA, the CDR3 is TGCAGTGCTACTGCCCTAGGGACTAGCGGAGGGACCCAGTACTTC.

The chain joins TRBV7-9 to TRBJ2-7; 7 bases match TRBD1. The CDR3 spans 15 residues. The germline V gene encodes CDR1 SEHNR and CDR2 FQNEAQ (reference sequence). The junction had 8 bases not matched to a gene; V was cut back by 1 base and J by 5 bases. CDR3 protein: CASSLGQGPRDEQYF. For the CDR3, the DNA is TGTGCCAGCAGCTTAGGACAGGGTCCCAGAGACGAGCAGTACTTC.

This clonotype turned up a few times. The rearrangement links TRBV15 to TRBJ1-4; D call uncertain. Germline CDR1 reads LNHNV; CDR2 reads YYDKDF (reference sequence). CDR3 length: 14 residues. The V and J ends lost 1 base and 5 bases respectively, with 8 bases between them. The CDR3 region is CATSRVRPNEKLFF. CDR3 DNA sequence: TGTGCCACCAGCAGAGTGCGTCCGAATGAAAAACTGTTTTTT.

The chain employs TRBV25-1 and TRBJ2-6, with 10 bases that match TRBD1. The CDR3 totals 19 residues. V shed 3 bases, J shed 1 base, and the junction held 9 bases outside the gene matches. Germline V gene lookup returns CDR1 MGHDK and CDR2 SYGVNS. The CDR3 nucleotides read TGTGCCAGCAGTGATCCTTGGACAGGGGGGTATTCTGGGGCCAACGTCCTGACTTTC. It translates to CASSDPWTGGYSGANVLTF.

The rearrangement uses TRBV20-1 and TRBJ2-7; 7 nucleotides agree with TRBD1. Per germline, CDR1 DFQATT and CDR2 SNEGSKA (reference sequence). CDR3 length: 16 residues. Unmatched junction bases numbered 12, after V lost 0 bases and J lost 4 bases. This CDR3 reads CSARDHLGDSGYEQYF. The CDR3 DNA follows: TGCAGTGCTAGAGACCACCTGGGGGACAGCGGATACGAGCAGTACTTC.

As regards this clonotype: The junction does not match germline at one end; this may be a read error. The rearrangement links TRBV27 to TRBJ1-1; the match to TRBD1 covers 7 bases. The length of the CDR3 is 13 residues. Germline loops: CDR1 MNHEY, CDR2 SMNVEV (reference sequence). The CDR3 spells CASNPQGTTGAFF. The CDR3 DNA sequence: TGTGCCAGCAACCCACAGGGGACCACTGGAGCTTTCTTT.

The chain has TRBV9 and TRBJ2-5, with D uncertain. The CDR3 is made up of 13 amino acids. Germline lookup yields CDR1 SGDLS and CDR2 YYNGEE. V was clipped by 0 bases and J by 6 bases, with 9 bases between them. CDR3 sequence: CASSVGRGQTQYF. The CDR3 DNA sequence: TGTGCCAGCAGCGTAGGCCGTGGACAGACCCAGTACTTC.

This clonotype turned up a few times. V gene TRBV5-4 combines with J gene TRBJ2-1; maybe TRBD1 (5 bases). The CDR3 contains 15 residues. Germline loops: CDR1 SGHNT, CDR2 YYREEE (reference sequence). V lost 4 bases to trimming and J lost 2 bases, with 13 bases between them. Here the CDR3 DNA reads TGTGCCAGCAGCGATCGACAGAGACCCTACAATGAGCAGTTCTTC. The encoded protein is CASSDRQRPYNEQFF.

Many counts were recorded for this clonotype. The chain employs TRBV19 and TRBJ2-7, with a possible D match to TRBD1 (5 bases). The CDR3 consists of 16 residues. From germline, CDR1 is LNHDA and CDR2 SQIVND (reference sequence). Trimming cost V 3 bases and J 0 bases, with 15 bases left between them. CDR3 nucleotides: TGTGCCAGTAGTATTTCTGCCAGGGTGAGCTCCTACGAGCAGTACTTC. Protein product: CASSISARVSSYEQYF.

The rearrangement links TRBV5-1 to TRBJ2-5, with 8 bases aligning to TRBD2. With 4 bases clipped from V and 2 bases from J, the junction kept 10 bases outside the gene matches. Per the germline V gene, CDR1 is SGHRS and CDR2 is YFSETQ. The CDR3 sequence is 16 residues long. CDR3: CASSHGRAGGQETQYF. The CDR3 DNA reads TGCGCCAGCAGCCACGGGAGGGCGGGCGGACAAGAGACCCAGTACTTC.

The V call is TRBV7-2, the J call TRBJ2-5, with D possibly TRBD2 on 6 matching bases. V gave up 5 bases and J gave up 2 bases, with 15 bases separating them. CDR1 is SGHTA and CDR2 is FQGNSA in the germline V gene. The CDR3 totals 15 residues. The CDR3 DNA sequence: TGTGCCAGCAGCCTCTTTGCGGGGCCGCAAGAGACCCAGTACTTC. Translating gives CASSLFAGPQETQYF.